What follows are 27 T cell receptor beta chains derived from one specimen sequenced in a study of beta chain features in type 1 diabetes. The antigens these receptors bind are not known. Broader study findings: All four CD4+ subsets of Type 1 diabetes patients contained TCRB CDR3s that were moderately but significantly shorter.

The sequenced template was cDNA made from the entire isolated RNA. TCRdb keeps only in-frame clones here, not all; method: immunoSEQ multiplex PCR. In the table there are some 360,000 clones, over 9% of which are singletons. Sequenced input: central memory CD4+ T cells from blood. The source is a man aged 30-40 years with type 1 diabetes.

The chain carries TRBV5-1 and TRBJ2-3, with 9 bases that match TRBD1. Per the germline V gene, CDR1 is SGHRS and CDR2 is YFSETQ. The CDR3 is made up of 17 amino acids. The junction had 8 bases not matched to a gene; V was cut back by 3 bases and J by 0 bases. This CDR3 is CASSWTLDRGSTDTQYF. CDR3 in DNA: TGCGCCAGCAGCTGGACATTGGACAGGGGCAGCACAGATACGCAGTATTTT.

This clone was counted between two and nine times. The rearrangement joins TRBV7-8 to TRBJ2-7; 10 bases match TRBD1. The CDR3 runs 17 residues. Germline-derived CDR1 and CDR2 are SGHVS and FQNEAQ. V lost 3 bases, J lost 0 bases, and 8 bases stayed unmatched. The CDR3, as DNA: TGTGCCAGCAGCTTGGCGAGGGGACAGGGGCACTCCTACGAGCAGTACTTC. Translated: CASSLARGQGHSYEQYF. Complete variable domain (other parts from reference TRBV7-8 and TRBJ2-7): GAGVSQSPRYKVAKRGQDVALRCDPISGHVSLFWYQQALGQGPEFLTYFQNEAQLDKSGLPSDRFFAERPEGSVSTLKIQRTQQEDSAVYLCASSLARGQGHSYEQYFGPGTRLTVT.

This clone was detected only a few times. The V call is TRBV6-5, the J call TRBJ1-2, with 9 bases identical to TRBD1. The germline CDR1 and CDR2 sequences are MNHEY and SVGAGI. V lost 2 bases and J lost 3; bases outside the gene matches: 4. There are 15 residues in the CDR3. CDR3 residues: CASSYPGTGYYGYTF. The CDR3 DNA follows: TGTGCCAGCAGTTACCCCGGGACAGGGTACTATGGCTACACCTTC.

V gene TRBV14 combines with J gene TRBJ2-3; no firm D call. V shed 2 bases and J shed 7 bases, with 4 bases lying between them. Germline-derived CDR1 and CDR2 are SGHDN and FVKESK. This CDR3 comprises 11 residues. The DNA for the CDR3 is TGTGCCAGCAGCCAACTTTATACGCAGTATTTT. It codes for CASSQLYTQYF.

This clone showed up just a few times. In DNA form, the CDR3 reads TGTGCCAGCAGTTTATGGGGCAGGGGAGGTAACGAGCAGTACTTC. Protein: CASSLWGRGGNEQYF. The chain has TRBV28 and TRBJ2-7; D is tentatively TRBD1 or TRBD2 (6 bases each). The CDR3 runs 15 residues. The V gene lost 0 bases and the J gene lost 5 bases, with 14 bases spanning the gap. Germline CDR1 reads MDHEN; CDR2 reads SYDVKM.

This clone was seen more than once but under ten times. V usage is TRBV29-1 and J usage is TRBJ2-3, with D unclear. The CDR3 covers 10 residues. The V end was cut by 3 bases, the J end by 6 bases, with 4 bases between. CDR1 is SQVTM and CDR2 is ANQGSEA in the germline V gene. The CDR3 sequence: CSVEDDTQYF. The CDR3 nucleotides read TGCAGCGTTGAGGACGATACGCAGTATTTT.

J is TRBJ2-5 and V is TRBV11-3, with D tentatively TRBD1 or TRBD2 (5 bases each). This CDR3 comprises 13 residues. The germline V and J ends were trimmed by 3 bases and 5 bases, with 10 bases remaining between them. Looked up from germline, CDR1 is SGHNT and CDR2 is YENEEA. The CDR3, as DNA: TGTGCCAGCAGCTTCCAGGGAGCGGAGACCCAGTACTTC. It translates to CASSFQGAETQYF. Using reference TRBV11-3 and TRBJ2-5 for the parts outside the CDR3, the full variable domain is EAGVVQSPRYKIIEKKQPVAFWCNPISGHNTLYWYLQNLGQGPELLIRYENEEAVDDSQLPKDRFSAERLKGVDSTLKIQPAELGDSAVYLCASSFQGAETQYFGPGTRLLVL.

In this sample, this clone turned up a few times. The chain employs TRBV25-1 and TRBJ2-7; 7 nucleotides align to TRBD1. The CDR3 runs to 14 residues. Germline V gives CDR1 MGHDK, CDR2 SYGVNS. With V trimmed by 4 bases and J by 2 bases, 5 bases remained unmatched. DNA for the CDR3: TGTGCCAGCAGTGGAACCGGGACAGCCTACGAGCAGTACTTC. Protein product: CASSGTGTAYEQYF.

This clone has just a few counts. The V and J genes are TRBV4-3 and TRBJ2-3, with TRBD2 matching over 14 bases. The germline CDR1 and CDR2 sequences are LGHNA and YSLEER. V gave up 6 bases and J gave up 4 bases; unmatched junction bases: 12. The CDR3 has 18 residues. CDR3: CASSFSSVTSGRADTQYF. The CDR3 bases are TGCGCCAGCAGTTTTTCGTCGGTGACTAGCGGGAGGGCAGATACGCAGTATTTT.

This clone was seen only a few times. The V call is TRBV27, the J call TRBJ2-3; 9 bases are shared with TRBD1. The CDR3 is made up of 18 amino acids. Germline V lookup: CDR1 MNHEY, CDR2 SMNVEV (reference sequence). Unmatched junction bases numbered 13, after V lost 6 bases and J lost 0 bases. The CDR3 spells CASSSTRTGVISTDTQYF. The DNA of the CDR3 is TGTGCCAGCAGCTCAACAAGGACAGGGGTCATCAGCACAGATACGCAGTATTTT.

The chain is built from TRBV7-6 and TRBJ2-5, with TRBD1 identical over 9 bases. The germline CDR1 and CDR2 sequences are SGHVS and FNYEAQ. The junction had 5 bases not matched to a gene; V was cut back by 5 bases and J by 4 bases. The CDR3 loop spans 14 amino acids. In DNA, the CDR3 is TGTGCCAGCAGCACCCTGGACAGGGGAGAGACCCAGTACTTC. As protein: CASSTLDRGETQYF.

In DNA, the CDR3 is TGTGCCAGCAGTCCGCCGGGACTAGTGGACCACGAGCAGTACTTC. Its protein is CASSPPGLVDHEQYF. The rearrangement joins TRBV6-5 to TRBJ2-7; 8 bases are a match to TRBD2. Per germline, CDR1 MNHEY and CDR2 SVGAGI. V shed 5 bases and J 5 bases; nucleotides not matched to a gene: 11. The CDR3 runs 15 residues.

V is TRBV18 and J is TRBJ2-4, with 7 bases matching TRBD1. CDR3 length: 17 residues. After removal of 1 base from V and 1 base from J, the junction contained 7 bases not matched to a gene. Germline V lookup: CDR1 KGHSH, CDR2 LQKENI. CDR3 in amino acids: CASSPQGAQGAKNIQYF. In DNA, the CDR3 is TGTGCCAGCTCACCACAGGGGGCGCAAGGGGCCAAAAACATTCAGTACTTC.

In its sample, this clone was seen a few times. V usage is TRBV29-1 and J usage is TRBJ2-2; D is possibly TRBD1 or TRBD2 (5 bases each). V lost 7 bases, J lost 0 bases, and 12 bases lay in between. The CDR3 consists of 14 residues. The germline gives CDR1 SQVTM, CDR2 ANQGSEA. The CDR3 reads CSAQGTANTGELFF. The CDR3 nucleotides are TGCAGCGCCCAAGGGACGGCGAACACCGGGGAGCTGTTTTTT.

This clone has more than one count but fewer than ten. V gene TRBV7-2 combines with J gene TRBJ1-5; 8 bases agree with TRBD1. Germline-derived CDR1 and CDR2 are SGHTA and FQGNSA. The V gene end was trimmed by 1 base and the J gene end by 4 bases; junction bases not matched to a gene: 9. The CDR3 is made up of 17 amino acids. CDR3 DNA: TGTGCCAGCAGCTTAGGCCAGGGGGCGTCCCTTAATCAGCCCCAGCATTTT. Amino acid sequence: CASSLGQGASLNQPQHF.

Only a few counts were recorded for this clone. CDR3 loop: CASRASGHNEQFF. The CDR3 DNA is TGTGCCAGCCGGGCTAGCGGACACAATGAGCAGTTCTTC. The V gene is TRBV11-2, the J gene TRBJ2-1, with 7 bases lining up with TRBD2. J was trimmed by 5 bases and V by 8 bases; bases with no gene match: 6. From germline, CDR1 is SGHAT and CDR2 FQNNGV. The CDR3 is 13 amino acids.

The sample holds many counts of this clone. V is TRBV21-1 and J is TRBJ2-1; TRBD1 is taken as the D call from the table, unchecked against the DNA. TRBV21-1 is shown as a pseudogene. The CDR3 is made up of 17 amino acids. The CDR3 spells CASSKEDSYSSYNEQFF. The CDR3 DNA reads TGTGCCAGCAGCAAGGAGGACAGCTACAGCTCCTACAATGAGCAGTTCTTC.

Only a few counts were recorded for this clone. The gene calls are TRBV6-5 and TRBJ1-3, with D hard to call. The ends were cut back, 7 bases at V and 0 bases at J, with 13 bases in the middle. Germline CDR1 reads MNHEY; CDR2 reads SVGAGI. The CDR3 loop spans 15 amino acids. CDR3 nucleotides: TGTGCCAGCAAACGGACGTACGACTCTGGAAACACCATATATTTT. Encoded protein: CASKRTYDSGNTIYF.

This clone turned up a few times. Germline and junction disagree at one end, which may indicate a read error. J is TRBJ2-7 and V is TRBV10-2; 8 bases are a match to TRBD2. The CDR3 is made up of 15 amino acids. Germline V gene sequence: CDR1 WSHSY, CDR2 SAAADI. The CDR3 coding sequence is TGCGCCAGCAGGGTGACTAGCGAAGCAACCTCTAAAATGGACTTC. It translates to CASRVTSEATSKMDF.

This clone showed up just a few times. The chain couples TRBV5-1 to TRBJ1-4; no definite D call. CDR3 length: 13 residues. V lost 0 bases to trimming and J lost 5 bases, with 5 bases between them. CDR1 is SGHRS and CDR2 is YFSETQ in the germline V gene. As DNA, the CDR3 is TGCGCCAGCAGCTTGGAGGCAAATGAAAAACTGTTTTTT. Encoded protein: CASSLEANEKLFF.

The chain links TRBV7-8 to TRBJ1-2; D perhaps matches TRBD1 (5 bases). The CDR3 runs 13 residues. Trimming removed 5 bases from V and 11 bases from J, with 18 bases in between. Germline-derived CDR1 and CDR2 are SGHVS and FQNEAQ. The chain's CDR3 is CASSPGQGEGYTF. The DNA of the CDR3 is TGTGCCAGCAGCCCTGGGCAGGGTGAGGGATACACCTTC.

The chain couples TRBV4-2 to TRBJ2-1; TRBD2 aligns across 13 bases. V was clipped by 2 bases and J by 8 bases; unmatched bases: 6. The CDR3 consists of 16 residues. CDR1 and CDR2 from the germline V gene are LGHNA and YNFKEQ. CDR3 bases: TGTGCCAGCAGCCAATCGTGGACTAGCGGGAGCGATGAGCAGTTCTTC. The encoded protein is CASSQSWTSGSDEQFF.

V and J are TRBV2 and TRBJ2-5; 10 bases fit TRBD2. J was trimmed by 4 bases and V by 2 bases; bases with no gene match: 4. The CDR3 is made up of 15 amino acids. Germline CDR1 reads SNHLY; CDR2 reads FYNNEI. The CDR3 bases are TGTGCCAGCAGTGAACTAGCGGGAGCAAGAGAGACCCAGTACTTC. Translation: CASSELAGARETQYF.

This clone appeared a few times. The genes are TRBV4-3 and TRBJ2-4, with 7 nucleotides matching TRBD1. Per germline, CDR1 LGHNA and CDR2 YSLEER. CDR3 size: 13 residues. With 1 base clipped from V and 8 bases from J, the junction kept 2 bases outside the gene matches. In DNA, the CDR3 is TGCGCCAGCAGCCAAGGGCAGGGGGACATTCAGTACTTC. Its protein product is CASSQGQGDIQYF.

This clone was recorded many times. This chain uses TRBV7-2 with TRBJ2-7; 12 nucleotides agree with TRBD1. The CDR3 has 15 residues. Per the germline V gene, CDR1 is SGHTA and CDR2 is FQGNSA. The V and J ends lost 1 base and 5 bases, in that order; junction bases with no gene match: 3. The CDR3 DNA reads TGTGCCAGCAGCTTAGTCGGGACAGGGGGCCACGAGCAGTACTTC. Translated, it gives CASSLVGTGGHEQYF.

The gene calls are TRBV4-2 and TRBJ2-7; TRBD1 is a possible D gene (6 bases). The CDR3 loop spans 14 amino acids. Germline V gives CDR1 LGHNA, CDR2 YNFKEQ. V lost 1 base, J lost 4 bases, and 11 bases lay in between. In DNA form, the CDR3 reads TGTGCCAGCAGCCAAGGAGGGGGTTGGTACGAGCAGTACTTC. Its translation: CASSQGGGWYEQYF.

This clone was picked up a small number of times. At the DNA level, this CDR3 is encoded by other sequences in the same sample as well. The chain is built from TRBV7-9 and TRBJ1-2, with no clear D. The germline V gene encodes CDR1 SEHNR and CDR2 FQNEAQ (reference sequence). The CDR3 covers 12 residues. V was pared by 5 bases and J by 8 bases, with 12 bases between. The CDR3 DNA sequence: TGTGCCAGCAGCCCGCTAGATGGAGGCTACACCTTC. Its translation is CASSPLDGGYTF. The full variable domain, its missing parts supplied by reference TRBV7-9 and TRBJ1-2, is DTGVSQNPRHKITKRGQNVTFRCDPISEHNRLYWYRQTLGQGPEFLTYFQNEAQLEKSRLLSDRFSAERPKGSFSTLEIQRTEQGDSAMYLCASSPLDGGYTFGSGTRLTVV.